A single sample gave rise to the 17 T cell receptor beta chains below, sequenced in a study of early stage breast cancer tumors. Sequencing was performed with immunoSEQ multiplex PCR; in TCRdb, only in-frame clones are kept and a portion is missing. The sample lists 30,000 or so clones, 72% occurring once. Sequenced input: blood. The receptors stem from a person aged 50-59 years with breast cancer.

The chain employs TRBV6-5 and TRBJ2-5; TRBD1 might be the D (6 bases). Germline V CDR1 and CDR2: MNHEY, SVGAGI. The CDR3 is made up of 14 amino acids. Trimming removed 6 bases at V and 3 bases at J, with 14 bases between. This CDR3 reads CASRTGQTKETQYF. DNA of the CDR3: TGTGCCAGCAGAACCGGACAGACCAAAGAGACCCAGTACTTC.

V is TRBV27 and J is TRBJ1-5; tentatively, D is TRBD1 (5 bases). V dropped 8 bases and J dropped 3 bases, with 17 bases sitting between them. Germline CDR1 is MNHEY and CDR2 is SMNVEV (reference sequence). This CDR3 is built from 15 residues. The CDR3 loop is CASVNRDGDNQPQHF. CDR3 in DNA: TGTGCCAGCGTTAACCGGGACGGGGACAATCAGCCCCAGCATTTT.

The rearrangement uses TRBV6-4 and TRBJ2-3; the D is unclear. Germline CDR1 reads MRHNA; CDR2 reads SNTAGT. V shed 2 bases and J shed 8 bases, with 11 bases lying between them. The CDR3 is 13 residues long. The CDR3 nucleotides read TGTGCCAGCAGTGACACCCCGAAGGGTACGCAGTATTTT. It yields the protein CASSDTPKGTQYF.

For the CDR3, the DNA is TGTGCCAGCAGCTTGTATAACACCGGGGAGCTGTTTTTT. It encodes CASSLYNTGELFF. The chain links TRBV5-4 to TRBJ2-2; D gene unclear. CDR3 length: 13 amino acids. The germline CDR1 and CDR2 sequences are SGHNT and YYREEE (reference sequence). The V and J ends lost 1 base and 2 bases respectively, with 3 bases between them.

This clone was found a few times. The rearrangement links TRBV2 to TRBJ2-2; weak D call: TRBD2 (6 bases). V gave up 6 bases and J gave up 10 bases, with 15 bases separating them. Germline CDR1 SNHLY, CDR2 FYNNEI. The CDR3 extends over 13 amino acids. DNA for the CDR3: TGTGCCAGCAGGGGACGGAGGGAGACGGAGCTGTTTTTT. Residues: CASRGRRETELFF.

The J gene is TRBJ1-1, the V gene TRBV28, with 10 positions matching TRBD1. The CDR3 runs to 18 residues. V was pared by 1 base and J by 4 bases, with 12 bases of the junction left unmatched. In germline, CDR1 is MDHEN, CDR2 SYDVKM. This chain's CDR3 is CASSLLSGQGSRGTEAFF. The CDR3 DNA follows: TGTGCCAGCAGTTTATTATCGGGACAGGGGAGTAGGGGCACTGAAGCTTTCTTT.

The genes are TRBV7-3 and TRBJ1-1; the D gene is possibly TRBD1 (6 bases). V gave up 2 bases and J gave up 0 bases, with 10 bases separating them. Germline V gives CDR1 SGHTA, CDR2 FQGTGA. The CDR3 contains 15 residues. DNA for the CDR3: TGTGCCAGCAGCTTACAGGGGCCCATGAACACTGAAGCTTTCTTT. Translated, it gives CASSLQGPMNTEAFF.

This clone came up once. The chain has TRBV7-8 and TRBJ2-1; no clear D gene. Germline V lookup: CDR1 SGHVS, CDR2 FQNEAQ. The CDR3 has 16 amino acids. The V gene lost 1 base and the J gene lost 0 bases, with 10 bases spanning the gap. The CDR3 sequence: CASSLGPPSSYNEQFF. The CDR3 DNA reads as TGTGCCAGCAGCTTAGGGCCCCCTAGCTCCTACAATGAGCAGTTCTTC.

This clone was counted a few times. The V and J genes are TRBV12-2 and TRBJ2-1; the D segment call TRBD2 is taken from the table without a DNA check. TRBV12-2 is flagged as a pseudogene. There are 18 residues in the CDR3. The CDR3 spells CASRFVCLAGVGYNEQFF. CDR3 bases: TGTGCAAGTCGCTTTGTTTGTCTAGCGGGAGTTGGCTACAATGAGCAGTTCTTC.

This clone was picked up one time. The rearrangement uses TRBV10-1 and TRBJ2-7; the D is unclear. The CDR3 covers 16 residues. Looked up from germline, CDR1 is WNHNN and CDR2 is SYGVQD (reference sequence). V dropped 2 bases and J dropped 2 bases, with 16 bases sitting between them. CDR3 protein: CASSEERTARTYEQYF. Here the CDR3 DNA reads TGCGCCAGCAGTGAGGAGAGGACGGCAAGGACCTACGAGCAGTACTTC.

J is TRBJ2-4 and V is TRBV7-9, with D maybe TRBD2 (5 bases). The V end lost 4 bases, the J end lost 5 bases, and 15 bases lay between the germline ends. The CDR3 runs to 15 residues. Germline V gene data show CDR1 as SEHNR and CDR2 as FQNEAQ (reference sequence). CDR3 sequence (DNA): TGTGCCAGCAGCTCCCCGGGGATTAGGGAAAACATTCAGTACTTC. Protein product: CASSSPGIRENIQYF.

This clone has just one count. The chain recombines TRBV6-6 with TRBJ2-1; 9 bases match TRBD1. J lost 7 bases, V lost 5 bases, and 9 bases had no gene match. The CDR3 has 15 amino acids. The germline CDR1 and CDR2 sequences are MNHNY and SVGAGI (reference sequence). The CDR3 region has the DNA TGTGCCAGCAGTCGCAAACCGGGACAGGGAAATGAGCAGTTCTTC. This codes for CASSRKPGQGNEQFF.

This rearrangement joins TRBV6-5 to TRBJ2-7; a possible D gene is TRBD2 (6 bases). The V gene lost 6 bases and the J gene lost 2 bases, with 17 bases spanning the gap. Germline V gene lookup returns CDR1 MNHEY and CDR2 SVGAGI. The CDR3 is made up of 15 amino acids. DNA for the CDR3: TGTGCCAGCAGCGCCAGACAGACTAGTACCTACGAGCAGTACTTC. Protein sequence: CASSARQTSTYEQYF.

The chain carries TRBV30 and TRBJ1-2; D possibly corresponds to TRBD1 (5 bases). Germline assignment: CDR1 GTSNPN and CDR2 SVGIG (reference sequence). CDR3 length: 11 residues. For the CDR3, the DNA is TGTGCTGGCCGGGACAACTATGGCTACACCTTC. It yields the protein CAGRDNYGYTF.

The V and J genes are TRBV5-4 and TRBJ1-4; 11 bases fit TRBD1. V lost 0 bases, J lost 1 base, and 2 bases stayed unmatched. The CDR3 has 17 residues. Germline-derived CDR1 and CDR2 are SGHNT and YYREEE (reference sequence). CDR3 region: CASSLAGTGGTNEKLFF. In nucleotides, the CDR3 is TGTGCCAGCAGCTTGGCCGGGACAGGGGGAACTAATGAAAAACTGTTTTTT. Full variable domain (outside the CDR3, taken from reference TRBV5-4 and TRBJ1-4): ETGVTQSPTHLIKTRGQQVTLRCSSQSGHNTVSWYQQALGQGPQFIFQYYREEENGRGNFPPRFSGLQFPNYSSELNVNALELDDSALYLCASSLAGTGGTNEKLFFGSGTQLSVL.

The CDR3 DNA reads as TGTGCCTGGAGCGGGGCGGGGTTCACTGAAGCTTTCTTT. This codes for CAWSGAGFTEAFF. The chain is built from TRBV30 and TRBJ1-1, with a weak D call TRBD1 (5 bases). From germline, CDR1 is GTSNPN and CDR2 SVGIG (reference sequence). The CDR3 is made up of 13 amino acids. Between the trimmed V and J ends, which lost 3 bases and 4 bases, there was a span of 12 bases.

This clone was observed a few times. This chain links TRBV4-1 with TRBJ1-4, with D perhaps matching TRBD1 (6 bases). This CDR3 has 14 residues. Germline loops: CDR1 MGHRA, CDR2 YSYEKL. Deletions cut 4 bases from V and 4 bases from J, with 10 bases between. CDR3 coding DNA: TGCGCCAGCAGCCTGACGACAGGTAATGAAAAACTGTTTTTT. This translates into CASSLTTGNEKLFF.